There are many counts of the clone carrying this TCR beta chain. Its antigen is unknown. These data are taken from a study of T-cell reconstitution after alpha-beta-depleted transplantation in children. Findings and caveats of the study: High day-60 TCRbeta diversity in some patients came from surviving recipient T cells and thymic progenitors. At one year after transplant, newly produced T cells mostly accounted for T-cell counts and diversity. Reportedly, only several hundred clones from non-depleted graft cells drove alpha-beta T-cell counts at about two months.

This CDR3 has 15 amino acids. Trimming left V 3 bases short and J 0 bases short, with 11 bases between. For TCRbeta, the library was prepared with unique molecular identifiers. TCRdb re-called the PCR reads through MiXCR, storing one row per CDR3 protein. The table lists a few hundred thousand distinct CDR3 sequences, over 20% of them singletons. Sequencing was performed on PBMCs, taken before TCRalphabeta/CD19-depleted stem cell transplant. This clonotype originated in a girl aged 2 to 9 with Fanconi anemia, due to receive a stem cell transplant. The V gene is TRBV12-3 or TRBV12-4, the J gene TRBJ1-1, with a tentative D call TRBD1 (6 bases). The CDR3 reads CASSFGGSVNTEAFF. DNA for the CDR3: TGTGCCAGCAGTTTCGGGGGCAGCGTGAACACTGAAGCTTTCTTT.